This entry lists 31 T cell receptor beta chains sequenced from one sample in a study of shared clonotypes between healthy human individuals (dated by TCRdb to about 2020). Libraries were constructed by the immunoSEQ multiplex PCR assay. TCRdb limited this immuneACCESS table to in-frame rearrangements with V and J called. A share of clones is missing; checked studies link under half to unresolved V genes, and the rest is unexplained. The sample table shows around 100,000 clones, and just over 65% are seen once. Around 25% of the sample is held by the ten biggest clonotypes. The specimen sequenced was memory CD8+ T cells sorted from blood. The cell subset or site label on this specimen signifies: CD45RO+ cells pooled with CCR7-negative TemRA cells. All receptors come from a woman aged 30 to 39 in good health.

The chain links TRBV28 to TRBJ2-7, with D perhaps matching TRBD2 (6 bases). V shed 8 bases and J shed 2 bases, with 13 bases lying between them. The CDR3 extends over 13 amino acids. Germline V CDR1 and CDR2: MDHEN, SYDVKM. The CDR3: CASRARGTYEQYF. Written as DNA, the CDR3 is TGTGCCAGCCGCGCGCGGGGAACCTACGAGCAGTACTTC.

The chain combines TRBV5-4 with TRBJ2-3; unclear D gene. This CDR3 has 15 amino acids. The ends were cut back, 0 bases at V and 4 bases at J, with 12 bases in the middle. Germline-derived CDR1 and CDR2 are SGHNT and YYREEE (reference sequence). CDR3 coding DNA: TGTGCCAGCAGCTTGGAAACTCTCTGGCCAGATACGCAGTATTTT. Translation gives CASSLETLWPDTQYF.

V is TRBV11-3 and J is TRBJ2-1, with 9 bases identical to TRBD2. With 5 bases clipped from V and 0 bases from J, the junction kept 2 bases outside the gene matches. In germline, CDR1 is SGHNT, CDR2 YENEEA. The CDR3 covers 15 residues. The CDR3 region has the DNA TGTGCCAGCAGCCATAGCGGGAGCTCCTACAATGAGCAGTTCTTC. Its protein is CASSHSGSSYNEQFF.

This chain links TRBV25-1 with TRBJ2-3; TRBD2 aligns across 12 bases. V shed 2 bases and J 4 bases; nucleotides not matched to a gene: 4. CDR1 and CDR2 (germline): MGHDK, SYGVNS. The CDR3 is 16 residues long. The CDR3 bases are TGTGCCAGCAGTGAACGGGGGACTAGCGGGTCAGATACGCAGTATTTT. Protein: CASSERGTSGSDTQYF.

In its sample, this clone was seen many times. The J gene is TRBJ2-6, the V gene TRBV27; TRBD1 aligns across 9 bases. This CDR3 region has 20 residues. J gave up 4 bases and V 0 bases, and 13 bases lay outside the gene matches. Looked up from germline, CDR1 is MNHEY and CDR2 is SMNVEV (reference sequence). The CDR3 sequence: CASSLSGPRDRVLGANVLTF. The CDR3 DNA reads TGTGCCAGCAGTTTATCGGGACCGAGGGACAGGGTGTTGGGGGCCAACGTCCTGACTTTC.

This clone was observed a few times. The chain combines TRBV19 with TRBJ2-4; TRBD1 matches at 9 bases. The germline gives CDR1 LNHDA, CDR2 SQIVND (reference sequence). The CDR3 runs 15 residues. Trimming cost V 7 bases and J 8 bases; bases outside gene matches: 12. The CDR3: CASTTGTGSWDIQYF. The CDR3 coding sequence is TGTGCCAGTACCACCGGGACAGGGAGTTGGGACATTCAGTACTTC. The whole variable domain, remainder taken from reference TRBV19 and TRBJ2-4, is DGGITQSPKYLFRKEGQNVTLSCEQNLNHDAMYWYRQDPGQGLRLIYYSQIVNDFQKGDIAEGYSVSREKKESFPLTVTSAQKNPTAFYLCASTTGTGSWDIQYFGAGTRLSVL.

DNA for the CDR3: TGTGCCAGTAGTATAGATCAGAGACAGTGGTTGGGCAGCGAGCAGTTCTTC. Its protein is CASSIDQRQWLGSEQFF. V usage is TRBV19 and J usage is TRBJ2-1; D might be TRBD1 (5 bases). The CDR3 sequence is 17 residues long. Germline V CDR1 and CDR2: LNHDA, SQIVND (reference sequence). Between the trimmed V and J ends, which lost 0 bases and 10 bases, there was a span of 22 bases. The entire variable domain, with the rest obtained from reference TRBV19 and TRBJ2-1, is as follows: DGGITQSPKYLFRKEGQNVTLSCEQNLNHDAMYWYRQDPGQGLRLIYYSQIVNDFQKGDIAEGYSVSREKKESFPLTVTSAQKNPTAFYLCASSIDQRQWLGSEQFFGPGTRLTVL.

The V gene is TRBV30, the J gene TRBJ1-2; D might be TRBD1 (5 bases). The CDR3 covers 11 residues. Per germline, CDR1 GTSNPN and CDR2 SVGIG (reference sequence). Between the trimmed V and J ends, which lost 6 bases and 8 bases, there was a span of 13 bases. CDR3 region: CACQGTGGYTF. The CDR3 region has the DNA TGTGCCTGCCAGGGCACAGGCGGCTACACCTTC.

J is TRBJ2-7 and V is TRBV7-2, with D maybe TRBD1 (7 bases). The CDR3 is 18 amino acids. Trimming took 0 bases from V and 4 from J, leaving 22 bases between them. Germline V gene data show CDR1 as SGHTA and CDR2 as FQGNSA. As DNA, the CDR3 is TGTGCCAGCAGCTTAGCGGCCAGGGGGTTGGGGGGTCTTTACGAGCAGTACTTC. Its protein product is CASSLAARGLGGLYEQYF. The full variable domain, completed using reference TRBV7-2 and TRBJ2-7, is GAGVSQSPSNKVTEKGKDVELRCDPISGHTALYWYRQSLGQGLEFLIYFQGNSAPDKSGLPSDRFSAERTGGSVSTLTIQRTQQEDSAVYLCASSLAARGLGGLYEQYFGPGTRLTVT.

This clone was seen at least ten times. The gene calls are TRBV13 and TRBJ2-7; 7 bases are shared with TRBD2. The V segment lost 0 bases and the J segment 7 bases; nucleotides outside the gene matches: 6. Germline assignment: CDR1 PRHDT and CDR2 FYEKMQ (reference sequence). This CDR3 spans 14 amino acids. CDR3 sequence (DNA): TGTGCCAGCAGCTTAGGGGCGGGAGATCCGGAGCAGTACTTC. Translated: CASSLGAGDPEQYF.

V usage is TRBV2 and J usage is TRBJ2-7; D unclear. V lost 6 bases and J 3 bases, leaving 12 bases between the germline ends. The germline V gene has CDR1 SNHLY and CDR2 FYNNEI. The CDR3 consists of 13 residues. CDR3 DNA: TGTGCCAGCAGGCAGGACGGAAGCTACGAGCAGTACTTC. Residues: CASRQDGSYEQYF.

The rearrangement joins TRBV7-9 to TRBJ1-2; no reliable D call. This CDR3 has 14 amino acids. The ends were cut back, 2 bases at V and 5 bases at J, with 12 bases in the middle. Per the germline V gene, CDR1 is SEHNR and CDR2 is FQNEAQ (reference sequence). The DNA for the CDR3 is TGTGCCAGCAGCTTAAACCTAGACGGGTATGGCTACACCTTC. It translates to CASSLNLDGYGYTF.

The chain has TRBV4-2 and TRBJ2-7, with D possibly TRBD2 on 5 matching bases. The CDR3 is made up of 15 amino acids. The germline V and J ends were trimmed by 0 bases and 2 bases, with 11 bases remaining between them. CDR1 and CDR2 (germline): LGHNA, YNFKEQ. CDR3 coding DNA: TGTGCCAGCAGCCAAGATGTGAGCGGCACCTACGAGCAGTACTTC. It translates to CASSQDVSGTYEQYF.

The CDR3 protein is CASSLRDTAYEQYF. The DNA for the CDR3 is TGCGCCAGCAGCTTGCGGGACACAGCGTACGAGCAGTACTTC. The chain carries TRBV5-1 and TRBJ2-7, with TRBD1 as a possible D gene (6 bases). V was clipped by 1 base and J by 4 bases, with 12 bases between them. Germline V lookup: CDR1 SGHRS, CDR2 YFSETQ. CDR3 length: 14 residues.

The CDR3 here is CASSVTSNTGELFF. The DNA of the CDR3 is TGTGCCAGCAGCGTAACCTCTAACACCGGGGAGCTGTTTTTT. The genes are TRBV9 and TRBJ2-2; unclear D gene. Trimming stripped 1 base from V and 2 bases from J, with 6 bases between. The CDR3 sequence is 14 residues long. From germline, CDR1 is SGDLS and CDR2 YYNGEE.

V usage is TRBV4-1 and J usage is TRBJ1-3, with unresolved D. Germline CDR1 is MGHRA and CDR2 is YSYEKL. The CDR3 contains 15 residues. The ends were cut back, 0 bases at V and 4 bases at J, with 10 bases in the middle. CDR3 DNA sequence: TGCGCCAGCAGCCAAGATTTTCTCAGGGGAAACACCATATATTTT. Translating it yields CASSQDFLRGNTIYF.

The chain links TRBV5-6 to TRBJ1-2; possible D gene TRBD1, 6 bases. Germline CDR1 and CDR2: SGHDT and YYEEEE. V was cut by 3 bases and J by 10 bases, with 16 bases left in between. The CDR3 contains 13 residues. CDR3 residues: CASSYLSTGDYTF. As DNA, the CDR3 is TGTGCCAGCAGCTACCTATCGACAGGTGACTACACCTTC.

J is TRBJ2-7 and V is TRBV6-5; no clear D. Trimming took 10 bases from V and 4 from J, leaving 17 bases between them. The CDR3 runs 13 residues. CDR1 and CDR2 from the germline V gene are MNHEY and SVGAGI. CDR3 residues: CATTGDLPYEQYF. For the CDR3, the DNA is TGTGCCACAACTGGGGATCTCCCGTACGAGCAGTACTTC.

In this sample, this clone turned up many times. The CDR3 coding sequence is TGTGCCAGCAGTGCAGGACAGGGAACCTACGAGCAGTACTTC. Translation gives CASSAGQGTYEQYF. V usage is TRBV25-1 and J usage is TRBJ2-7; TRBD1 aligns across 8 bases. The ends lost 4 bases at V and 2 bases at J; junction bases unmatched: 4. The V gene's germline CDR1 is MGHDK and CDR2 SYGVNS. The CDR3 length is 14 residues.

The chain is built from TRBV28 and TRBJ2-7; no reliable D call. Trimming removed 3 bases from V and 0 bases from J, with 6 bases in between. In germline, CDR1 is MDHEN, CDR2 SYDVKM. This CDR3 has 13 amino acids. The CDR3 DNA follows: TGTGCCAGCAGTTTGAGGAGCTCCTACGAGCAGTACTTC. It yields the protein CASSLRSSYEQYF.

The chain has TRBV2 and TRBJ2-5, with D tentatively TRBD1 (6 bases). The V end was cut by 3 bases, the J end by 5 bases, with 19 bases between. CDR3 length: 16 residues. Germline V CDR1 and CDR2: SNHLY, FYNNEI. The CDR3 protein is CASSEVGATPRETQYF. In DNA form, the CDR3 reads TGTGCCAGCAGTGAGGTGGGGGCCACCCCGAGGGAGACCCAGTACTTC.

The genes are TRBV4-1 and TRBJ2-2; a weak D match, TRBD2 (6 bases). CDR1 is MGHRA and CDR2 is YSYEKL in the germline V gene. The CDR3 has 16 residues. V gave up 1 base and J gave up 2 bases, with 11 bases separating them. CDR3 residues: CASSQVGRRNTGELFF. CDR3 in DNA: TGCGCCAGCAGCCAAGTAGGGAGGCGAAACACCGGGGAGCTGTTTTTT.

This clone was seen many times. V is TRBV19 and J is TRBJ2-7, with D unclear. Trimming took 5 bases from V and 3 from J, leaving 11 bases between them. The germline gives CDR1 LNHDA, CDR2 SQIVND (reference sequence). The CDR3 has 13 residues. CDR3 protein: CASSWSIRYEQYF. In DNA form, the CDR3 reads TGTGCCAGTAGTTGGTCCATCCGCTACGAGCAGTACTTC. Full variable domain (outside the CDR3, taken from reference TRBV19 and TRBJ2-7): DGGITQSPKYLFRKEGQNVTLSCEQNLNHDAMYWYRQDPGQGLRLIYYSQIVNDFQKGDIAEGYSVSREKKESFPLTVTSAQKNPTAFYLCASSWSIRYEQYFGPGTRLTVT.

This chain links TRBV11-2 with TRBJ1-2; D is unresolved. Trimming took off 3 bases at V and 3 bases at J, with 8 bases between the two ends. This CDR3 is 13 amino acids long. The germline V gene has CDR1 SGHAT and CDR2 FQNNGV. CDR3 protein: CASSFAGDYGYTF. CDR3 sequence (DNA): TGTGCCAGCAGCTTTGCCGGGGACTATGGCTACACCTTC. The whole variable domain, filled in from reference TRBV11-2 and TRBJ1-2, reads EAGVAQSPRYKIIEKRQSVAFWCNPISGHATLYWYQQILGQGPKLLIQFQNNGVVDDSQLPKDRFSAERLKGVDSTLKIQPAKLEDSAVYLCASSFAGDYGYTFGSGTRLTVV.

The V gene is TRBV10-2, the J gene TRBJ1-5; TRBD1 aligns across 8 bases. Germline V lookup: CDR1 WSHSY, CDR2 SAAADI. V lost 4 bases to trimming and J lost 7 bases; unmatched junction nucleotides: 6. There are 14 residues in the CDR3. The CDR3 sequence: CASSGAGGYQPQHF. CDR3 in DNA: TGCGCCAGCAGTGGAGCAGGGGGCTACCAGCCCCAGCATTTT.

The chain uses TRBV28 and TRBJ2-3; maybe TRBD2 (6 bases). The ends were cut back, 4 bases at V and 3 bases at J, with 17 bases in the middle. From germline, CDR1 is MDHEN and CDR2 SYDVKM. The CDR3 covers 16 residues. The CDR3 here is CASSSGRETGTDTQYF. The CDR3 DNA reads TGTGCCAGCAGTTCGGGACGGGAGACGGGTACAGATACGCAGTATTTT.

This chain links TRBV27 with TRBJ1-2; the match to TRBD1 covers 7 bases. The CDR3 has 14 residues. V shed 5 bases, J shed 6 bases, and the junction held 9 bases outside the gene matches. Germline CDR1 is MNHEY and CDR2 is SMNVEV (reference sequence). The CDR3 protein is CASSTTGSYNGYTF. DNA of the CDR3: TGTGCCAGCAGTACGACAGGGTCTTACAATGGCTACACCTTC.

This clone was seen a single time. The CDR3: CASSFTGRAYNEQFF. The CDR3 nucleotides read TGTGCCAGCAGCTTTACGGGACGTGCCTACAATGAGCAGTTCTTC. The rearrangement uses TRBV5-6 and TRBJ2-1; D possibly matches TRBD1 or TRBD2 (5 bases each). The V and J ends lost 2 bases and 2 bases respectively, with 11 bases between them. The CDR3 runs to 15 residues. Germline loops: CDR1 SGHDT, CDR2 YYEEEE.

The chain joins TRBV19 to TRBJ1-3; TRBD1 might be the D (5 bases). Germline V gene lookup returns CDR1 LNHDA and CDR2 SQIVND (reference sequence). Trimming took 6 bases from V and 2 from J, leaving 23 bases between them. The CDR3 extends over 18 amino acids. The CDR3 is CASRDSGTAGNTGNTIYF. Written as DNA, the CDR3 is TGTGCCAGTAGGGATTCAGGGACTGCTGGAAATACTGGAAACACCATATATTTT.

The chain combines TRBV11-2 with TRBJ2-1; no definite D call. Trimming cost V 3 bases and J 3 bases, with 24 bases left between them. The V gene's germline CDR1 is SGHAT and CDR2 FQNNGV. The CDR3 sequence is 19 residues long. The CDR3 sequence: CASSFALSLGSPGYNEQFF. CDR3 in DNA: TGTGCCAGCAGCTTCGCCCTGTCTTTGGGGTCGCCGGGCTACAATGAGCAGTTCTTC.

The DNA for the CDR3 is TGTGCCAGCAACCAATACGGGGCGATGGGCAATCAGCCCCAGCATTTT. Its protein is CASNQYGAMGNQPQHF. The chain joins TRBV28 to TRBJ1-5; D is possibly TRBD1 (5 bases). With 7 bases removed from V and 2 bases from J, the gap between germline ends came to 18 bases. The CDR3 covers 16 residues. Germline V gives CDR1 MDHEN, CDR2 SYDVKM.